The 26 T cell receptor beta chains presented below share a single source sample, sequenced in a study of vaccination and CD4 T cells after COVID-19. Treatment described: roughly nine-day PBMC culture with coronavirus spike peptide pools or control peptides (ViraFEST assay). Which antigens these TCRs recognize remains unknown. Sequencing of DNA taken from cultured CD4+ T cells relied on the Oncomine TCR Beta short-read assay. Each CDR3 protein gets one entry after TCRdb re-called the PCR reads with MiXCR. The sample lists 4,000 to 5,000 distinct CDR3 sequences; approximately 70% were seen once. Input material: CD4+ T cells from blood, cultured in vitro. These receptors originate from a human donor who had recovered from COVID-19.

The V call is TRBV7-2, the J call TRBJ2-5, with D unclear. Germline V CDR1 and CDR2: SGHTA, FQGNSA. V lost 4 bases and J 2 bases, leaving 5 bases between the germline ends. The CDR3 contains 12 residues. For the CDR3, the DNA is TGTGCCAGCAGCTCGATACAAGAGACCCAGTACTTC. Translated, it gives CASSSIQETQYF.

With respect to this clonotype: One junction end does not reproduce the germline sequence, and a read error may be involved. CDR3 residues: CACNRDRGSF. CDR3 coding DNA: TGTGCCTGCAACCGGGACAGGGGGAGCTTC. This rearrangement joins TRBV30 to TRBJ1-2; 11 bases agree with TRBD1. CDR1 GTSNPN and CDR2 SVGIG come from the germline V gene (reference sequence). CDR3 size: 10 residues.

V is TRBV7-8 and J is TRBJ1-1, with 8 bases aligning to TRBD1. From germline, CDR1 is SGHVS and CDR2 FQNEAQ. V gave up 5 bases and J gave up 2 bases; unmatched junction bases: 10. The CDR3 totals 16 residues. The CDR3 nucleotides are TGTGCCAGCAGCCCCACGGCAGGACAGGGAAACACTGAAGCTTTCTTT. Its protein product is CASSPTAGQGNTEAFF.

The chain employs TRBV20-1 and TRBJ1-6; 7 nucleotides match TRBD1. The junction had 8 bases not matched to a gene; V was cut back by 0 bases and J by 0 bases. The CDR3 sequence is 18 residues long. From germline, CDR1 is DFQATT and CDR2 SNEGSKA (reference sequence). CDR3 loop: CSARDIGGHSSYNSPLHF. CDR3 DNA sequence: TGCAGTGCTAGAGATATAGGGGGCCACAGCTCCTATAATTCACCCCTCCACTTT.

This clonotype has more than one count but fewer than ten. The chain employs TRBV20-1 and TRBJ1-1; D perhaps matches TRBD1 (6 bases). In germline, CDR1 is DFQATT, CDR2 SNEGSKA (reference sequence). The CDR3 covers 13 residues. V lost 1 base, J lost 4 bases, and 10 bases lay in between. The CDR3 sequence: CSARGGRGTEAFF. The DNA of the CDR3 is TGCAGTGCTAGAGGGGGGCGGGGCACTGAAGCTTTCTTT.

J is TRBJ2-5 and V is TRBV6-2 or TRBV6-3; 8 bases agree with TRBD2. Germline V gene data show CDR1 as MNHEY and CDR2 as SVGEGT. V trimming: 2 bases; J trimming: 7 bases; junction bases outside the gene matches: 6. The CDR3 is 14 residues long. The chain's CDR3 is CASSYGAGVATQYF. The CDR3 DNA reads as TGTGCCAGCAGTTACGGAGCGGGGGTGGCGACCCAGTACTTC.

V gene TRBV6-2 or TRBV6-3 combines with J gene TRBJ2-7; tentatively, D is TRBD1 (8 bases). This CDR3 is 18 amino acids long. CDR1 MNHEY and CDR2 SVGEGT come from the germline V gene. Trimming removed 2 bases from V and 2 bases from J, with 22 bases in between. Here the CDR3 reads CASSYPLTGQAGAYEQYF. The DNA for the CDR3 is TGTGCCAGCAGTTACCCATTAACGGGACAGGCGGGGGCCTACGAGCAGTACTTC.

There are a few counts of this clonotype. V usage is TRBV7-3 and J usage is TRBJ2-3; D is unclear. The CDR3 spans 14 residues. V shed 3 bases and J shed 4 bases, with 11 bases lying between them. In germline, CDR1 is SGHTA, CDR2 FQGTGA. CDR3 in DNA: TGTGCCAGCAGCTTTAGTTCGACCGCAGATACGCAGTATTTT. This codes for CASSFSSTADTQYF.

The V gene is TRBV6-1, the J gene TRBJ2-7; a possible D gene is TRBD2 (6 bases). This CDR3 has 15 amino acids. Deletions cut 7 bases from V and 4 bases from J, with 20 bases between. Germline V CDR1 and CDR2: MNHNS, SASEGT. CDR3 DNA: TGTGCCAGCACGATCGGGCTAGCGAAAGGGTACGAGCAGTACTTC. Encoded protein: CASTIGLAKGYEQYF.

The chain links TRBV4-3 to TRBJ1-6; D remains ambiguous. Germline CDR1 LGHNA, CDR2 YSLEER. This CDR3 comprises 15 residues. V was pared by 0 bases and J by 10 bases, with 13 bases between. In DNA, the CDR3 is TGCGCCAGCAGCCAAGACGGATGGGCACGGTCACCCCTCCACTTT. Amino acid sequence: CASSQDGWARSPLHF.

The V and J genes are TRBV20-1 and TRBJ2-1; the match to TRBD2 covers 11 bases. CDR1 and CDR2 (germline): DFQATT, SNEGSKA (reference sequence). The CDR3 has 16 amino acids. Losses at the gene ends were 1 base for V and 4 bases for J; bases not matched to a gene: 6. The CDR3 here is CSARALRLAGYNEQFF. The CDR3, as DNA: TGCAGTGCTAGAGCCCTCCGACTAGCGGGGTACAATGAGCAGTTCTTC.

The chain couples TRBV7-2 to TRBJ2-7; D is undetermined. V gave up 3 bases and J gave up 7 bases, with 19 bases separating them. CDR3 length: 15 amino acids. Germline assignment: CDR1 SGHTA and CDR2 FQGNSA. CDR3 sequence (DNA): TGTGCCAGCAGCTTCCAGGTCGAATACCCTTGGGAGCAGTACTTC. Encoded protein: CASSFQVEYPWEQYF.

The chain combines TRBV7-2 with TRBJ1-2; TRBD1 aligns across 11 bases. This CDR3 is 14 amino acids long. V was clipped by 1 base and J by 7 bases; unmatched bases: 2. CDR1 and CDR2 from the germline V gene are SGHTA and FQGNSA. CDR3 coding DNA: TGTGCCAGCAGCTTAGTGGGGACAGGGGGTGGCTACACCTTC. This codes for CASSLVGTGGGYTF.

This clonotype has more than one count but fewer than ten. The chain recombines TRBV20-1 with TRBJ1-2; unclear D gene. Trimming took 8 bases from V and 6 from J, leaving 19 bases between them. In germline, CDR1 is DFQATT, CDR2 SNEGSKA (reference sequence). The CDR3 spans 13 residues. The CDR3 is CSPKVVNRNGYTF. CDR3 in DNA: TGCAGTCCTAAGGTAGTCAATCGGAATGGCTACACCTTC.

V is TRBV5-1 and J is TRBJ1-1; 10 positions match TRBD1. Germline V gene sequence: CDR1 SGHRS, CDR2 YFSETQ. V gave up 4 bases and J gave up 6 bases; unmatched junction bases: 9. This CDR3 contains 15 residues. DNA of the CDR3: TGCGCCAGCAGCACCGGACAGGGGGATTATTCTGAAGCTTTCTTT. It translates to CASSTGQGDYSEAFF. The complete variable domain, with remaining parts taken from reference TRBV5-1 and TRBJ1-1, reads KAGVTQTPRYLIKTRGQQVTLSCSPISGHRSVSWYQQTPGQGLQFLFEYFSETQRNKGNFPGRFSGRQFSNSRSEMNVSTLELGDSALYLCASSTGQGDYSEAFFGQGTRLTVV.

The V call is TRBV6-1, the J call TRBJ2-7; TRBD2 matches at 8 bases. The CDR3 loop spans 14 amino acids. Germline V gives CDR1 MNHNS, CDR2 SASEGT. After removal of 11 bases from V and 0 bases from J, the junction contained 9 bases not matched to a gene. CDR3 region: CASQPAGASYEQYF. The CDR3, as DNA: TGTGCCTCACAACCAGCGGGGGCCTCCTACGAGCAGTACTTC.

CDR3 region: CASSGDRWTYNEQFF. CDR3 nucleotides: TGTGCCAGCAGCGGCGACAGGTGGACCTACAATGAGCAGTTCTTC. The V call is TRBV5-4, the J call TRBJ2-1, with D maybe TRBD1 (6 bases). The CDR3 is made up of 15 amino acids. Trimming shortened V by 4 bases and J by 2 bases, and 13 bases separated the two germline ends. Per germline, CDR1 SGHNT and CDR2 YYREEE (reference sequence).

CDR3 DNA sequence: TGTGCCAGCAGCCGACAGGGTGGGGCCACTGAAGCTTTCTTT. This sequence encodes CASSRQGGATEAFF. This sequence joins TRBV7-9 and TRBJ1-1; 7 nucleotides align to TRBD1. This CDR3 comprises 14 residues. J was trimmed by 4 bases and V by 5 bases; bases with no gene match: 7. Germline V gene sequence: CDR1 SEHNR, CDR2 FQNEAQ (reference sequence).

By share, this clonotype counts as large (0.1 to 1%). This chain links TRBV27 with TRBJ1-5; TRBD1 might be the D (6 bases). This CDR3 comprises 13 residues. V was cut by 4 bases and J by 4 bases, with 8 bases left in between. Germline-derived CDR1 and CDR2 are MNHEY and SMNVEV (reference sequence). The CDR3 DNA sequence: TGTGCCAGCAGTTGGACAGTGAATCAGCCCCAGCATTTT. Its translation: CASSWTVNQPQHF.

The chain has TRBV7-3 and TRBJ2-5; a weak D match, TRBD2 (5 bases). The V and J ends lost 6 bases and 1 base respectively, with 12 bases between them. CDR3 length: 14 residues. The germline gives CDR1 SGHTA, CDR2 FQGTGA. The CDR3 DNA sequence: TGTGCCAGCAGTTCGGGATTTACCCAAGAGACCCAGTACTTC. Protein product: CASSSGFTQETQYF.

The chain combines TRBV20-1 with TRBJ2-3; D not certain. Germline loops: CDR1 DFQATT, CDR2 SNEGSKA (reference sequence). Trimming took 6 bases from V and 4 from J, leaving 14 bases between them. The CDR3 has 13 residues. DNA for the CDR3: TGCAGTGCGAGAAAGCCGAACCCAGATACGCAGTATTTT. Protein product: CSARKPNPDTQYF.

The chain is built from TRBV20-1 and TRBJ1-5; D call uncertain. Germline V gene data show CDR1 as DFQATT and CDR2 as SNEGSKA (reference sequence). CDR3 length: 15 residues. V lost 4 bases, J lost 1 base, and 14 bases lay in between. CDR3 loop: CSAIGRSPSNQPQHF. In DNA, the CDR3 is TGCAGTGCTATAGGTCGGTCGCCAAGCAATCAGCCCCAGCATTTT.

This chain connects TRBV6-5 to TRBJ1-5; weak D call: TRBD1 (6 bases). The germline V gene has CDR1 MNHEY and CDR2 SVGAGI. V was cut by 4 bases and J by 7 bases, with 14 bases left in between. This CDR3 comprises 14 residues. Here the CDR3 reads CASSSQGRGQPQHF. As DNA, the CDR3 is TGTGCCAGCAGTTCACAGGGAAGAGGCCAGCCCCAGCATTTT.

This rearrangement joins TRBV7-3 to TRBJ1-1, with D possibly TRBD1 on 5 matching bases. The ends were cut back, 5 bases at V and 0 bases at J, with 13 bases in the middle. This CDR3 has 15 residues. Germline V gives CDR1 SGHTA, CDR2 FQGTGA. The CDR3 DNA sequence: TGTGCCAGCAGCGCTACGGGGCCCGTGAACACTGAAGCTTTCTTT. It is translated as CASSATGPVNTEAFF.

By share, this clonotype ranks as medium-sized. The gene calls are TRBV4-2 and TRBJ1-1; TRBD1 might be the D (6 bases). The CDR3 spans 13 residues. Germline CDR1 LGHNA, CDR2 YNFKEQ. The V gene lost 0 bases and the J gene lost 5 bases, with 7 bases spanning the gap. The CDR3 coding sequence is TGTGCCAGCAGCCAAGATAGGGGGACTGAAGCTTTCTTT. Translation gives CASSQDRGTEAFF.

The genes are TRBV6-1 and TRBJ2-3, with TRBD1 identical over 7 bases. The CDR3 runs to 15 residues. CDR1 MNHNS and CDR2 SASEGT come from the germline V gene. J gave up 0 bases and V 8 bases, and 8 bases lay outside the gene matches. In DNA form, the CDR3 reads TGTGCCAGCGCCTCTCACAGGGGAAGCACAGATACGCAGTATTTT. It codes for CASASHRGSTDTQYF.